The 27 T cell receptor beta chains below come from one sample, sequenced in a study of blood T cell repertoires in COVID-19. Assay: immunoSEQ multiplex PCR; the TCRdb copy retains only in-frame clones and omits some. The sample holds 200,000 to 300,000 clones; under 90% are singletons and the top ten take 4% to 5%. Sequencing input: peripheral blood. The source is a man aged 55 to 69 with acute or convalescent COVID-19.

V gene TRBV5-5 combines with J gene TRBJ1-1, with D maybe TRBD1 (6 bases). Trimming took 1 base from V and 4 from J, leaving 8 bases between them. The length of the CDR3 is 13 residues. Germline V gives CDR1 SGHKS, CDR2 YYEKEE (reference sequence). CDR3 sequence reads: CASSLTGPTEAFF. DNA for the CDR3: TGTGCCAGCAGCTTGACAGGGCCCACTGAAGCTTTCTTT.

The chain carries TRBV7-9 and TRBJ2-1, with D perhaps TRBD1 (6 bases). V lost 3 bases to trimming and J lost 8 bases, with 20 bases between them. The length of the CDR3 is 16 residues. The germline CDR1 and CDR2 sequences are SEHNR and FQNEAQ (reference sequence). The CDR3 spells CASSLSRTVWSDEQFF. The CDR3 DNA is TGTGCCAGCAGCTTGAGTCGGACAGTTTGGAGCGATGAGCAGTTCTTC. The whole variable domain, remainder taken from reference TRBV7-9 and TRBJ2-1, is DTGVSQNPRHKITKRGQNVTFRCDPISEHNRLYWYRQTLGQGPEFLTYFQNEAQLEKSRLLSDRFSAERPKGSFSTLEIQRTEQGDSAMYLCASSLSRTVWSDEQFFGPGTRLTVL.

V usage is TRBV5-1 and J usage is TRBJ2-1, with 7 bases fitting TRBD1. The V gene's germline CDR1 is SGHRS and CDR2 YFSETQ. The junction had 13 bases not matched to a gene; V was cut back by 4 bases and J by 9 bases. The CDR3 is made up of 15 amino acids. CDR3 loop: CASSPGTASGVEQFF. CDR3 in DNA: TGCGCCAGCAGCCCGGGGACAGCCTCTGGGGTTGAGCAGTTCTTC. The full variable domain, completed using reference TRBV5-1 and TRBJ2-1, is KAGVTQTPRYLIKTRGQQVTLSCSPISGHRSVSWYQQTPGQGLQFLFEYFSETQRNKGNFPGRFSGRQFSNSRSEMNVSTLELGDSALYLCASSPGTASGVEQFFGPGTRLTVL.

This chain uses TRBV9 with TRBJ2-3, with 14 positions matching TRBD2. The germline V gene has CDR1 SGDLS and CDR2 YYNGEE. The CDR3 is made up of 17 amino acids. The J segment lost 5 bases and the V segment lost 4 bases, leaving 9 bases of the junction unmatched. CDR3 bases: TGTGCCAGCAGCTTCAAGGGACTAGCGGGGGTTGAAGATACGCAGTATTTT. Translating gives CASSFKGLAGVEDTQYF.

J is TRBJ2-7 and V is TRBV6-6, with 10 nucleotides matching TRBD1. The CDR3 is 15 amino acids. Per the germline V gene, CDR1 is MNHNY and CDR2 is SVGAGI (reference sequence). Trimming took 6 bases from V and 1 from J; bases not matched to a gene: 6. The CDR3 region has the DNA TGTGCCAGCAGGCTAGGGACAGGGGCTTCCTACGAGCAGTACTTC. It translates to CASRLGTGASYEQYF.

CDR3 loop: CASSATGSHRELFF. DNA for the CDR3: TGTGCCAGCAGTGCGACAGGTTCCCACCGGGAGCTGTTTTTT. This chain uses TRBV6-2 or TRBV6-3 with TRBJ2-2, with D possibly matching TRBD1 (6 bases). Germline CDR1 MNHEY, CDR2 SVGEGT. This CDR3 is built from 14 residues. V was cut by 5 bases and J by 9 bases, with 16 bases left in between.

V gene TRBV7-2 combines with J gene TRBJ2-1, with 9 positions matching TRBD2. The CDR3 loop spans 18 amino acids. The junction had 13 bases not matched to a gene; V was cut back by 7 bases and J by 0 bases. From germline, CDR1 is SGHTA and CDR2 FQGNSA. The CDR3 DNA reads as TGTGCCAGCATCCCTACTTGGACTAGCGTAAGCTCCTACAATGAGCAGTTCTTC. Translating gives CASIPTWTSVSSYNEQFF.

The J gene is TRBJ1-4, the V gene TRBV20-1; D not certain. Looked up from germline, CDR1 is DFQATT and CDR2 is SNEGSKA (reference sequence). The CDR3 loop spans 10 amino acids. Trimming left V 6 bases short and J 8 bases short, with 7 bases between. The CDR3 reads CSAATEKLFF. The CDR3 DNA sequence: TGCAGTGCAGCGACGGAAAAACTGTTTTTT.

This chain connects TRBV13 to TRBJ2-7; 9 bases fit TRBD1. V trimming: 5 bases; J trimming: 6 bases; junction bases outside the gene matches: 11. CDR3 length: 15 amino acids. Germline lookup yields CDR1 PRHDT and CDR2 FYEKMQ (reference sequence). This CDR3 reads CASSHQRTGALEQYF. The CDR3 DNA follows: TGTGCCAGCAGCCACCAACGGACAGGGGCCCTCGAGCAGTACTTC.

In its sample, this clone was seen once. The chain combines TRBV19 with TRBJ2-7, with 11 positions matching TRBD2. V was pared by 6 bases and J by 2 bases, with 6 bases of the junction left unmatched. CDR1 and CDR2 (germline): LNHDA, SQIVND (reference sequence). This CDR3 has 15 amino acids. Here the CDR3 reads CASSGLAGRTYEQYF. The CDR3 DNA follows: TGTGCCAGTAGCGGACTAGCGGGTCGAACCTACGAGCAGTACTTC.

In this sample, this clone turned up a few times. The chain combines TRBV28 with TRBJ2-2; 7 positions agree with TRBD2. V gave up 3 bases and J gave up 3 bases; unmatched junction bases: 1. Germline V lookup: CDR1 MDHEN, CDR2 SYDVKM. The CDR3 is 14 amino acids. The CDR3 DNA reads TGTGCCAGCAGTTTTGGGGGGGACACCGGGGAGCTGTTTTTT. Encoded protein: CASSFGGDTGELFF. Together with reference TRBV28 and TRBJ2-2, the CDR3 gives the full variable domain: DVKVTQSSRYLVKRTGEKVFLECVQDMDHENMFWYRQDPGLGLRLIYFSYDVKMKEKGDIPEGYSVSREKKERFSLILESASTNQTSMYLCASSFGGDTGELFFGEGSRLTVL.

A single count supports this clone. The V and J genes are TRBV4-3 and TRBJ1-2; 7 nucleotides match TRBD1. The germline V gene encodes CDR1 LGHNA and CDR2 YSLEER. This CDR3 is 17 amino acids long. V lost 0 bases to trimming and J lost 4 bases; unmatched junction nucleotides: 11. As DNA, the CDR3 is TGCGCCAGCAGCCAAGATCTGGGGCAGGGGGGCAGCTATGGCTACACCTTC. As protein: CASSQDLGQGGSYGYTF.

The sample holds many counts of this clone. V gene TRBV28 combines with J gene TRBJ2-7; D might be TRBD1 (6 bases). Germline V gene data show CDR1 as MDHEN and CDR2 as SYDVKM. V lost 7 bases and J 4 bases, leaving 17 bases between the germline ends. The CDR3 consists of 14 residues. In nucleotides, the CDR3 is TGTGCCAGCACCCCGACAGGTCCACCGTACGAGCAGTACTTC. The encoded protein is CASTPTGPPYEQYF.

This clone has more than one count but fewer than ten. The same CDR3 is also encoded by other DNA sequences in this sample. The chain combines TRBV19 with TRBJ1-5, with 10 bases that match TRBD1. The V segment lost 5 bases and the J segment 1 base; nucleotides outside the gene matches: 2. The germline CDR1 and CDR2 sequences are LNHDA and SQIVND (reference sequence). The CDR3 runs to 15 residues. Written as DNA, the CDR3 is TGTGCCAGTAGTTGGGACAGGGGCAGCAATCAGCCCCAGCATTTT. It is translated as CASSWDRGSNQPQHF. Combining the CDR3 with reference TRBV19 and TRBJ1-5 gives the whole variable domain DGGITQSPKYLFRKEGQNVTLSCEQNLNHDAMYWYRQDPGQGLRLIYYSQIVNDFQKGDIAEGYSVSREKKESFPLTVTSAQKNPTAFYLCASSWDRGSNQPQHFGDGTRLSIL.

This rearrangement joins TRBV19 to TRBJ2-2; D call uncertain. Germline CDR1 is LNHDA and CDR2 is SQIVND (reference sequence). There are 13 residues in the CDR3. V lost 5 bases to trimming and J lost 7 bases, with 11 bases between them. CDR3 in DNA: TGTGCCAGTAGTGTTGACACCCTCGGGGAGCTGTTTTTT. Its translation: CASSVDTLGELFF.

CDR3 in amino acids: CASSQAGGYGAGNTIYF. The CDR3 DNA reads TGCGCCAGCAGCCAAGCGGGGGGTTATGGAGCTGGAAACACCATATATTTT. The genes are TRBV4-1 and TRBJ1-3; D is perhaps TRBD1 (5 bases). The length of the CDR3 is 17 residues. Germline V CDR1 and CDR2: MGHRA, YSYEKL. Trimming pared 1 base from V and 2 bases from J, leaving 15 bases between.

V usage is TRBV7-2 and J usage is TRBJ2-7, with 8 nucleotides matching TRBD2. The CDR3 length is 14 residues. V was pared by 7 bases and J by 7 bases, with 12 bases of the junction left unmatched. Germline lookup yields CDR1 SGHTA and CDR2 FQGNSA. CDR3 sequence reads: CASTRPGGASEQYF. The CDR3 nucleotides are TGTGCCAGCACCCGACCCGGGGGGGCGTCGGAGCAGTACTTC.

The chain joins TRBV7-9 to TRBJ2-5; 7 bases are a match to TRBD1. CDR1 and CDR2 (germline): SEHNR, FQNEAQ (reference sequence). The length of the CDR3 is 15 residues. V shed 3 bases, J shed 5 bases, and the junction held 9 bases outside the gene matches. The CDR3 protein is CASSLLTGLDETQYF. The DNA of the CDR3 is TGTGCCAGCAGCTTGCTGACAGGGCTGGATGAGACCCAGTACTTC. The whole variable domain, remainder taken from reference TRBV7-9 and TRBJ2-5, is DTGVSQNPRHKITKRGQNVTFRCDPISEHNRLYWYRQTLGQGPEFLTYFQNEAQLEKSRLLSDRFSAERPKGSFSTLEIQRTEQGDSAMYLCASSLLTGLDETQYFGPGTRLLVL.

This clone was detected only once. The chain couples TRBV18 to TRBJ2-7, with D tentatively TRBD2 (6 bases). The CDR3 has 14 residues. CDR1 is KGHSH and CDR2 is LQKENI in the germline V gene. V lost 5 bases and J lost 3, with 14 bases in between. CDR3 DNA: TGTGCCAGCTCAGTCGACGTGGGGGGCTACGAGCAGTACTTC. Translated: CASSVDVGGYEQYF.

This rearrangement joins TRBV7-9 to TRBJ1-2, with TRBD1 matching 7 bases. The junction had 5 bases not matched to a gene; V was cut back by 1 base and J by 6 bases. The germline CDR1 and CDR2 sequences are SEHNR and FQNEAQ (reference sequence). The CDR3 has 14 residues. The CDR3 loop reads CASSLGQGGDGYTF. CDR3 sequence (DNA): TGTGCCAGCAGCTTAGGACAGGGTGGTGATGGCTACACCTTC.

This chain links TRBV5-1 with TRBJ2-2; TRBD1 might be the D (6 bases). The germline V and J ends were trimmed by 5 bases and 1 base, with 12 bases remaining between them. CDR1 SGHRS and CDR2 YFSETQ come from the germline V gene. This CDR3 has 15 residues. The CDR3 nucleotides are TGCGCCAGCAGTACGCAGGGGATGAACACCGGGGAGCTGTTTTTT. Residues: CASSTQGMNTGELFF.

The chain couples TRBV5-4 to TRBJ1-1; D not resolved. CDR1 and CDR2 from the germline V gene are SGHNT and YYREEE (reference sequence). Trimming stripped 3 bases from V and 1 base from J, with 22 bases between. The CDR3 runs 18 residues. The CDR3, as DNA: TGTGCCAGCAGCTCAGCCTGGAGCGCCATACCAGCGAACACTGAAGCTTTCTTT. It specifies CASSSAWSAIPANTEAFF.

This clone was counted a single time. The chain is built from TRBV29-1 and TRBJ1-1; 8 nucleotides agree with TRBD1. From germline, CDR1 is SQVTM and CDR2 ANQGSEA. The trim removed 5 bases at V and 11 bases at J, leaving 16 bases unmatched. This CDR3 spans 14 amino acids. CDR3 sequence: CSVSNQDREVSAFF. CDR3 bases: TGCAGCGTTTCGAATCAGGACAGGGAAGTTTCGGCTTTCTTT.

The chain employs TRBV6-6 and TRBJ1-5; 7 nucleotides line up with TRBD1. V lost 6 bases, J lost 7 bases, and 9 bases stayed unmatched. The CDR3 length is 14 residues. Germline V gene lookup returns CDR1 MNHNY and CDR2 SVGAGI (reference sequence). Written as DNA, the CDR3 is TGTGCCAGCAGGACGACAGGGCGTATCCAGCCCCAGCATTTT. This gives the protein CASRTTGRIQPQHF.

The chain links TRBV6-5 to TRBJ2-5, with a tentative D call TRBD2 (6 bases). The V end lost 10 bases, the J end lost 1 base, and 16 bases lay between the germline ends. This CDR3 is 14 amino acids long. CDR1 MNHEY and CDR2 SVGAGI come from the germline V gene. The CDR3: CATATRQAQETQYF. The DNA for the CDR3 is TGTGCCACCGCGACTAGGCAGGCCCAAGAGACCCAGTACTTC.

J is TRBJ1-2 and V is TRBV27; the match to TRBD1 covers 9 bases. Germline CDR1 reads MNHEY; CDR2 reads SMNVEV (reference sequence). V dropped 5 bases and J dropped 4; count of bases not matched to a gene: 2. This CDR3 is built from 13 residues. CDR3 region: CASSPTGGYGYTF. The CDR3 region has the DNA TGTGCCAGCAGTCCGACAGGGGGCTATGGCTACACCTTC.

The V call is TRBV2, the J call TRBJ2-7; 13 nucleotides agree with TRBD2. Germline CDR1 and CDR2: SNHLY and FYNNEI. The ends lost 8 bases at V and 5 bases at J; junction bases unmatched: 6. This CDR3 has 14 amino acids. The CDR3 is CASLGLAGAHEQYF. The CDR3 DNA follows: TGTGCCAGCCTTGGACTAGCGGGGGCCCACGAGCAGTACTTC.